The clone carrying this TCR beta chain was counted a few times. The CDR3 extends over 14 amino acids. CDR1 and CDR2 (germline): LNHDA, SQIVND (reference sequence). V was clipped by 7 bases and J by 5 bases, with 14 bases between them. The assay was immunoSEQ multiplex PCR, and TCRdb's table has in-frame clones only and misses some. The top ten hold roughly 1.9% of the sample, which has 80,000 to 100,000 clones, roughly 91% seen once. This sample is part of a study of PD-1 blockade in classical Hodgkin lymphoma. Stated time point: cycle 4 day 1 (C4D1), after around six weeks of nivolumab. All the patients suffered relapse after autologous stem cell transplantation, and brentuximab vedotin exposure differed.

This TCR was sampled from a human donor with classical Hodgkin lymphoma. This chain uses TRBV19 with TRBJ2-2; no clear D. This specimen consisted of peripheral blood mononuclear cells (PBMCs), obtained before the fourth cycle of nivolumab. CDR3 sequence reads: CASNIRVRTGELFF. CDR3 coding DNA: TGTGCCAGTAACATAAGGGTCCGGACCGGGGAGCTGTTTTTT.